Shown below are 7 T cell receptor beta chains from a single sample sequenced in a study of shared clonotypes between healthy human individuals. Using immunoSEQ multiplex PCR, the repertoire was profiled, and TCRdb retains in-frame clones only, with some absent. The data hold over a million clones, with around 97% observed a single time. Material: naive CD4+ T cells sorted from blood. Subset given: CD45RA+ positively selected. These receptors originate from a man younger than 45 in good health.

V is TRBV7-2 and J is TRBJ2-7; tentative D call: TRBD1 (5 bases). Trimming stripped 8 bases from V and 3 bases from J, with 17 bases between. The CDR3 length is 14 residues. The germline gives CDR1 SGHTA, CDR2 FQGNSA. CDR3 sequence: CASARGYFGYEQYF. The CDR3 coding sequence is TGTGCCAGCGCAAGGGGCTACTTTGGCTACGAGCAGTACTTC.

The chain couples TRBV30 to TRBJ1-1, with D perhaps TRBD1 (5 bases). Trimming left V 3 bases short and J 6 bases short, with 14 bases between. CDR3 length equals 13 residues. Germline V gives CDR1 GTSNPN, CDR2 SVGIG (reference sequence). Here the CDR3 DNA reads TGTGCCTGGAGAGGGGTGCTTCGGGCTGAAGCTTTCTTT. Amino acids: CAWRGVLRAEAFF.

The gene calls are TRBV11-2 and TRBJ2-1; 11 bases are shared with TRBD2. This CDR3 region has 16 residues. Germline-derived CDR1 and CDR2 are SGHAT and FQNNGV. The junction had 6 bases not matched to a gene; V was cut back by 1 base and J by 7 bases. The CDR3 reads CASSLALAGGMNEQFF. The CDR3 DNA follows: TGTGCCAGCAGCTTAGCCCTAGCGGGAGGAATGAATGAGCAGTTCTTC.

This chain connects TRBV7-9 to TRBJ2-7; 12 bases agree with TRBD2. This CDR3 region has 18 residues. In germline, CDR1 is SEHNR, CDR2 FQNEAQ (reference sequence). J was trimmed by 6 bases and V by 3 bases; bases with no gene match: 15. The CDR3 region is CASSFGLAGPGRYGEQYF. CDR3 nucleotide sequence: TGTGCCAGCAGCTTCGGACTAGCGGGACCGGGTCGATATGGCGAGCAGTACTTC.

The chain employs TRBV7-3 and TRBJ2-1; no clear D. In germline, CDR1 is SGHTA, CDR2 FQGTGA. This CDR3 comprises 13 residues. Trimming removed 4 bases from V and 7 bases from J, with 11 bases in between. The CDR3 here is CASSSDSWNEQFF. The CDR3 region has the DNA TGTGCCAGCAGCTCCGACTCGTGGAATGAGCAGTTCTTC.

This clone was found once. The rearrangement uses TRBV7-8 and TRBJ2-3; D perhaps matches TRBD1 (6 bases). V was cut by 5 bases and J by 6 bases, with 21 bases left in between. The CDR3 is 16 residues long. The V gene's germline CDR1 is SGHVS and CDR2 FQNEAQ. This chain's CDR3 is CASSPGTRSWVDTQYF. The CDR3 nucleotides are TGTGCCAGCAGCCCCGGGACACGGTCCTGGGTGGATACGCAGTATTTT. Drawing the rest from reference TRBV7-8 and TRBJ2-3, the complete variable domain is GAGVSQSPRYKVAKRGQDVALRCDPISGHVSLFWYQQALGQGPEFLTYFQNEAQLDKSGLPSDRFFAERPEGSVSTLKIQRTQQEDSAVYLCASSPGTRSWVDTQYFGPGTRLTVL.

V usage is TRBV5-6 and J usage is TRBJ2-1; perhaps TRBD1 as D (5 bases). In germline, CDR1 is SGHDT, CDR2 YYEEEE. The CDR3 contains 13 residues. V was pared by 4 bases and J by 7 bases, with 12 bases between. The DNA of the CDR3 is TGTGCCAGCAGCATCAGGGTTCTAAATGAGCAGTTCTTC. Amino acids: CASSIRVLNEQFF.